This T cell receptor (beta chain) was profiled in a study of long-term antiretroviral therapy in people with HIV. Study-wide results and limits: Comparison with controls showed narrower CDR3 length ranges in HIV repertoires. Data on ART adherence, viral resistance or therapy changes were unavailable. Clones with expansion before ART led the repertoire at all time points.

The assay used was immunoSEQ (version v3.0), run at survey level. Assay: immunoSEQ multiplex PCR; the TCRdb copy retains only in-frame clones and omits some. The profile shows about 32,000 clones, roughly 94% of them singletons. CDR3 length equals 14 residues. The germline V gene encodes CDR1 MNHNY and CDR2 SVGAGI (reference sequence). V lost 4 bases, J lost 3 bases, and 3 bases stayed unmatched. Turning to this clone: Its antigen remains unidentified.

Everyone in the study who had HIV was treated in the United States. This TCR derives from a woman aged 50 to 60 with HIV. Source: unsorted PBMCs, taken 4.1 years after starting antiretroviral therapy. The chain has TRBV6-6 and TRBJ1-3; 7 bases agree with TRBD1. In DNA form, the CDR3 reads TGTGCCAGCAGTTCGACAGGGTTTGGAAACACCATATATTTT. This sequence encodes CASSSTGFGNTIYF.